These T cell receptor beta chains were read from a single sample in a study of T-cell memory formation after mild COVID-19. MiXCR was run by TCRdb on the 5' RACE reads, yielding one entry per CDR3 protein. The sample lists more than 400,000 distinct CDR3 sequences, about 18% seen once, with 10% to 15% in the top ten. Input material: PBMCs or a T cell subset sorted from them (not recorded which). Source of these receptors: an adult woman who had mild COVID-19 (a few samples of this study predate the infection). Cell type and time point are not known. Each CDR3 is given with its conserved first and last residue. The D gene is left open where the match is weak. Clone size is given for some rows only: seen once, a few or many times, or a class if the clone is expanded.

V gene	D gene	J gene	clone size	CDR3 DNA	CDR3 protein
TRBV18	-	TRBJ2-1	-	TGTGCCAGCTCACCGCAGGTGGATGAGCAGTTCTTC	CASSPQVDEQFF
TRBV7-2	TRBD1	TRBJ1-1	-	TGTGCCAGCAGCGCGAGGACAGGAATTTTCACTGAAGCTTTCTTT	CASSARTGIFTEAFF
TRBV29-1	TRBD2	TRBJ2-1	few	TGCAGCGTTGAAGAAGGCGGTAGCGGGCAAAGAGAGCAGTTCTTC	CSVEEGGSGQREQFF
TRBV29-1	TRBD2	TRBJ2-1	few	TGCAGCGTTGGGGGGACTAGCGGGAGTCCTACGTCCTACAATGAGCAGTTCTTC	CSVGGTSGSPTSYNEQFF
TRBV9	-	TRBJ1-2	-	TGTGCCAGCAGCATTGGGACCGCTTCTAACTATGGCTACACCTTC	CASSIGTASNYGYTF
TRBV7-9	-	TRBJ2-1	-	TGTGCCAGCAGCTTAGGGGAGTTTCTGGAGTTTAATGAGCAGTTCTTC	CASSLGEFLEFNEQFF
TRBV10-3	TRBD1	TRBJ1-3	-	TGTGCCATCAGTGATGGGACAGGGGACACCATATATTTT	CAISDGTGDTIYF
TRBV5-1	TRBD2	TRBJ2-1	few	TGCGCCAGCAGCTTGGTAACTAGCGGAGGGGAGCAGTTCTTC	CASSLVTSGGEQFF
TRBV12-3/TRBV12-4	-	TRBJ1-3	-	TGTGCCAGCAGTTTAACCCCCACCATATATTTT	CASSLTPTIYF
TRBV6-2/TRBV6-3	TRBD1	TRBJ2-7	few	TGTGCCAGCAGTTACGAGGGACAGGGGACCTCCTACGAGCAGTACTTC	CASSYEGQGTSYEQYF
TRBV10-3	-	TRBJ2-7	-	TGTGCCATCAGTGAGTCGGTCTTCGCGAGCTACGAGCAGTACTTC	CAISESVFASYEQYF
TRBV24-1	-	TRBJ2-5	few	TGTGCCACCAGTGATCAGGGGGAGACCCAGTACTTC	CATSDQGETQYF
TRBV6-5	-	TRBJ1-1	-	TGTGCCAGCAGATCCCCCCTTACTGGCACTGAAGCTTTCTTT	CASRSPLTGTEAFF
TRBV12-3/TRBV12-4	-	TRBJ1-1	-	TGTGCCAGCAGTTTAACCCGGAGGAACACTGAAGCTTTCTTT	CASSLTRRNTEAFF
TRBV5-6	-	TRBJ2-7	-	TGTGCCAGCAGCTTCCCCAGGGACGAGCAGTACTTC	CASSFPRDEQYF
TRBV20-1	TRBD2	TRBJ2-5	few	TGCAGTGCTAGCAGAGCGGGAGAGGGGCAAGAGACCCAGTACTTC	CSASRAGEGQETQYF
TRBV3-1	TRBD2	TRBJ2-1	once	TGTGCCAGCAGCCAAGATTTCGGGGGGGGCCAGTCTGAGCAGTTCTTC	CASSQDFGGGQSEQFF
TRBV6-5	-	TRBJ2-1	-	TGTGCCAGCGGAGGGCGGTCCCGTAATTACAATGAGCAGTTCTTC	CASGGRSRNYNEQFF
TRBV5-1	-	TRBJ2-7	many	TGCGCCAGCAGCCGTGGGTACTCCTACGAGCAGTACTTC	CASSRGYSYEQYF
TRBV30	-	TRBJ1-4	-	TGTGCCTGGAGTGTACTGGCTAGGAGAAAACTGTTTTTT	CAWSVLARRKLFF
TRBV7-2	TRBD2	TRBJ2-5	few	TGTGCCAGCAGCTTATCCCCAGCGGGGTACCAAGAGACCCAGTACTTC	CASSLSPAGYQETQYF
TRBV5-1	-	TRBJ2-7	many	TGCGCCAGCAGCTTCGGCAGTGGGACCTACGAGCAGTACTTC	CASSFGSGTYEQYF
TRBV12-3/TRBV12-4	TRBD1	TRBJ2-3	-	TGTGCCAGCAGTCTTTGGGACAGAAGCACAGATACGCAGTATTTT	CASSLWDRSTDTQYF
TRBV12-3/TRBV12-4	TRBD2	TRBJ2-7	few	TGTGCCAGCAGTCGACTAGCGGTAAGCTCCTACGAGCAGTACTTC	CASSRLAVSSYEQYF
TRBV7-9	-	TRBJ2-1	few	TGTGCCAGCAGCGCAATGGGTGGAGAGCAGTTCTTC	CASSAMGGEQFF
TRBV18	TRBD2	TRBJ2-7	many	TGTGCCAGCTCACCCCCTATGGGGGAGGGGTACGAGCAGTACTTC	CASSPPMGEGYEQYF
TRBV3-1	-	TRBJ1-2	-	TGTGCCAGCAGCCAAGGTCTGGGTGTTTCATACTATGGCTACACCTTC	CASSQGLGVSYYGYTF
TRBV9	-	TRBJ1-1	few	TGTGCCAGCAGCGTAGGTCCAGGGAACACTGAAGCTTTCTTT	CASSVGPGNTEAFF
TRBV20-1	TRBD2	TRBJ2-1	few	TGCAGTGCTAGAAGGACTAGCGGGATATTTGAGCAGTTCTTC	CSARRTSGIFEQFF
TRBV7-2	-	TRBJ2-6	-	TGTGCCAGCAGCTTTTCCACGGCCGGGGCTAGCTCTGGGGCCAACGTCCTGACTTTC	CASSFSTAGASSGANVLTF
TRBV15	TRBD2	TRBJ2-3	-	TGTGCCACCAGCCCCTGGGCTAGCGGGACATCAGATACGCAGTATTTT	CATSPWASGTSDTQYF
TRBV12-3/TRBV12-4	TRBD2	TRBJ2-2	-	TGTGCCACCACTCCTGGGACTAGCGGGGGGTATAACACCGGGGAGCTGTTTTTT	CATTPGTSGGYNTGELFF
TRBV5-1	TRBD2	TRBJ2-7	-	TGCGCCAGCAGCTTCTCGGGGCTAGCGGGAGGGCCAAGAGGCTACGAGCAGTACTTC	CASSFSGLAGGPRGYEQYF
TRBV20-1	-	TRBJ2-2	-	TGCAGTGCTAAGACGGACGGGAACACCGGGGAGCTGTTTTTT	CSAKTDGNTGELFF
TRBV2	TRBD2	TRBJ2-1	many	TGTGCCAGCAGTGAAGACCCAGCGGGGGGGAATGAGCAGTTCTTC	CASSEDPAGGNEQFF
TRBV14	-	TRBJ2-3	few	TGTGCCAGCAGCCACCGCACAGTGGATACGCAGTATTTT	CASSHRTVDTQYF
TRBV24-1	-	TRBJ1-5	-	TGTGCCACCAGTGAAGGACATCGCAATCAGCCCCAGCATTTT	CATSEGHRNQPQHF
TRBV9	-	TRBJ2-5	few	TGTGCCAGCAGCTCTCCGGCGGCTCAGGAGACCCAGTACTTC	CASSSPAAQETQYF
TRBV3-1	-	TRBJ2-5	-	TGTGCCAGCAGCCAGGACCCGGGGGTGATGGAGACCCAGTACTTC	CASSQDPGVMETQYF
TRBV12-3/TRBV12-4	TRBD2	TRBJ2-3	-	TGTGCCAGCAGTCGACTAGCCCAAACGCAGTATTTT	CASSRLAQTQYF
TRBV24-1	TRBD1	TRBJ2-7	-	TGTGCCACCAGCACGGACAGGGTCCACGAGCAGTACTTC	CATSTDRVHEQYF
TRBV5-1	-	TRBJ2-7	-	TGCGCCAGCAGCTTGGGTGGGGCGAACTACGAGCAGTACTTC	CASSLGGANYEQYF
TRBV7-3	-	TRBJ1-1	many	TGTGCCAGCAGTCAAGCGGGGGGCACTGAAGCTTTCTTT	CASSQAGGTEAFF
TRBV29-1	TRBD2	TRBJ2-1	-	TGCAGCGTTGAAGGATTGATAGGACTAGCGGGAGAAGGGAACTACAATGAGCAGTTCTTC	CSVEGLIGLAGEGNYNEQFF
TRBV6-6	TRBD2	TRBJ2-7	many	TGTGCCAGCAGTTACGGGACTAGCGGGGGGGCTTCCTACGAGCAGTACTTC	CASSYGTSGGASYEQYF
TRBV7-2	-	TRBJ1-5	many	TGTGCCAGCAGCCTAGACAGTTCCCGTAATCAGCCCCAGCATTTT	CASSLDSSRNQPQHF
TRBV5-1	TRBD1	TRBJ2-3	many	TGCGCCAGCAGCTTGGGTACAGGGGGGAGCACAGATACGCAGTATTTT	CASSLGTGGSTDTQYF
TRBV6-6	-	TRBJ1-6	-	TGTGCCAGCAGGGGCAATTCACCCCTCCACTTT	CASRGNSPLHF
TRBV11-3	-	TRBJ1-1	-	TGTGCCAGCAGCTTAGCCCGCCATACTGAAGCTTTCTTT	CASSLARHTEAFF
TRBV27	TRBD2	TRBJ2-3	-	TGTGCCAGCACCGACCTCCTCAGCGGGATCAACACAGATACGCAGTATTTT	CASTDLLSGINTDTQYF
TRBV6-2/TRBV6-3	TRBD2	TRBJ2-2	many	TGTGCCAGCATTTTAACCCCGGGACTAGGGGCCACCGGGGAGCTGTTTTTT	CASILTPGLGATGELFF
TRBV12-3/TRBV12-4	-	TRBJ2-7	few	TGTGCCAGCAGTTCTACAGGGTCGTTGACTGAGCAGTACTTC	CASSSTGSLTEQYF
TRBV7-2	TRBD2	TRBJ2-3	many	TGTGCCAGCAGCCCCGGGGGGGCAGATACGCAGTATTTT	CASSPGGADTQYF
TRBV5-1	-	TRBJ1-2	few	TGCGCCAGCAGCTCCCCAGGGGATGGCTACACCTTC	CASSSPGDGYTF
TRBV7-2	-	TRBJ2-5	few	TGTGCCAGCAGCTTAGGGGTCCCCACCCTGGGAGAGACCCAGTACTTC	CASSLGVPTLGETQYF